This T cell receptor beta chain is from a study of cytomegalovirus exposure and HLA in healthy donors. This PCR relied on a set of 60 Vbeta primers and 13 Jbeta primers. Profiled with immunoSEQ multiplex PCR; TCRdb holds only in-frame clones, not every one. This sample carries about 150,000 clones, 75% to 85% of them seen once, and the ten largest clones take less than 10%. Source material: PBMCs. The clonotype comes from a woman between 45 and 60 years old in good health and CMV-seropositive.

In nucleotides, the CDR3 is TGTGCCAGCAGCACGGCGGGGGGGCCGCTTGAGTACTTC. Protein sequence: CASSTAGGPLEYF. V gene TRBV2 combines with J gene TRBJ2-5; 9 positions agree with TRBD2. The germline gives CDR1 SNHLY, CDR2 FYNNEI. The CDR3 has 13 amino acids. V was pared by 6 bases and J by 12 bases, with 11 bases of the junction left unmatched.